These 32 T cell receptor beta chains originate from one sample sequenced in a study of cytomegalovirus exposure and HLA in healthy donors. Sequencing was performed with immunoSEQ multiplex PCR; in TCRdb, only in-frame clones are kept and a portion is missing. Altogether 150,000 to 200,000 clones are present, 75% to 95% being singletons, with the ten largest covering approximately 2.9%. The sequenced sample was PBMCs. The receptors here all came from a young woman in good health and CMV-seropositive.

The chain uses TRBV28 and TRBJ1-1; 10 bases align to TRBD1. This CDR3 has 14 amino acids. Germline V CDR1 and CDR2: MDHEN, SYDVKM. Losses at the gene ends were 4 bases for V and 7 bases for J; bases not matched to a gene: 6. The CDR3 here is CASSSRQGAGEAFF. The CDR3 DNA is TGTGCCAGCAGTTCACGACAGGGGGCTGGTGAAGCTTTCTTT. The full variable domain, its missing parts supplied by reference TRBV28 and TRBJ1-1, is DVKVTQSSRYLVKRTGEKVFLECVQDMDHENMFWYRQDPGLGLRLIYFSYDVKMKEKGDIPEGYSVSREKKERFSLILESASTNQTSMYLCASSSRQGAGEAFFGQGTRLTVV.

This sequence joins TRBV2 and TRBJ2-1; 9 bases align to TRBD2. Germline CDR1 SNHLY, CDR2 FYNNEI. The V and J ends lost 4 bases and 7 bases, in that order; junction bases with no gene match: 11. This CDR3 contains 16 residues. The DNA for the CDR3 is TGTGCCAGCAGTGGGGTTGCGGGGGGGCCCGGGAATGAGCAGTTCTTC. Translating it yields CASSGVAGGPGNEQFF.

This clone was seen only a few times. The chain carries TRBV6-5 and TRBJ2-7; possibly TRBD1 for D (5 bases). This CDR3 comprises 13 residues. Germline values: CDR1 MNHEY, CDR2 SVGAGI. Trimming took off 4 bases at V and 7 bases at J, with 14 bases between the two ends. The CDR3 coding sequence is TGTGCCAGCAGTTTGACAGCGTCGAGTGAGCAGTACTTC. Translation gives CASSLTASSEQYF.

The J gene is TRBJ1-5, the V gene TRBV5-5; D remains unclear. Trimming shortened V by 4 bases and J by 6 bases, and 14 bases separated the two germline ends. This CDR3 spans 14 amino acids. Germline CDR1 is SGHKS and CDR2 is YYEKEE (reference sequence). CDR3 in DNA: TGTGCCAGCAGCATCCGCCTACAGAGTCAGCCCCAGCATTTT. Amino acids: CASSIRLQSQPQHF.

The V gene is TRBV11-3, the J gene TRBJ2-2; D may be TRBD2 (5 bases). The germline V and J ends were trimmed by 0 bases and 7 bases, with 27 bases remaining between them. Germline CDR1 and CDR2: SGHNT and YENEEA. This CDR3 has 20 amino acids. The chain's CDR3 is CASSLDEVEGESMEDGELFF. The CDR3 DNA is TGTGCCAGCAGCTTAGATGAGGTTGAGGGAGAAAGTATGGAGGACGGGGAGCTGTTTTTT.

J is TRBJ2-1 and V is TRBV5-1; 7 bases agree with TRBD1. The trim removed 2 bases at V and 3 bases at J, leaving 8 bases unmatched. Germline CDR1 reads SGHRS; CDR2 reads YFSETQ. This CDR3 has 16 amino acids. This CDR3 is CASSFRQGLLYNEQFF. CDR3 DNA: TGCGCCAGCAGCTTTCGACAGGGCCTCCTCTACAATGAGCAGTTCTTC.

The V call is TRBV5-6, the J call TRBJ2-2; perhaps TRBD2 as D (6 bases). CDR1 SGHDT and CDR2 YYEEEE come from the germline V gene. The CDR3 is 16 residues long. Trimming took off 0 bases at V and 0 bases at J, with 9 bases between the two ends. The CDR3 spells CASSLGRGANTGELFF. The CDR3 nucleotides read TGTGCCAGCAGCTTGGGGAGGGGAGCGAACACCGGGGAGCTGTTTTTT.

The chain has TRBV19 and TRBJ1-5; unclear D gene. Germline V CDR1 and CDR2: LNHDA, SQIVND (reference sequence). The CDR3 loop spans 15 amino acids. The V end was cut by 6 bases, the J end by 4 bases, with 16 bases between. CDR3 coding DNA: TGTGCCAGTAGACTAACGCGAGCTGCTAATCAGCCCCAGCATTTT. Its translation is CASRLTRAANQPQHF.

The V gene is TRBV11-2, the J gene TRBJ2-5; D is uncertain. This CDR3 comprises 14 residues. Germline CDR1 SGHAT, CDR2 FQNNGV. V gave up 1 base and J gave up 2 bases, with 8 bases separating them. The CDR3 region has the DNA TGTGCCAGCAGCTTAGGACTGTTACAAGAGACCCAGTACTTC. This translates into CASSLGLLQETQYF.

This chain joins TRBV10-3 and TRBJ2-3; TRBD2 aligns across 10 bases. Germline V gene data show CDR1 as ENHRY and CDR2 as SYGVKD. The CDR3 covers 14 residues. Trimming removed 5 bases from V and 11 bases from J; junction bases left unmatched: 10. The CDR3 bases are TGTGCCATCAGTCCGGGACTAGCGTCTGATGAGCAGTATTTT. This translates into CAISPGLASDEQYF.

The V and J genes are TRBV7-3 and TRBJ2-1; 9 nucleotides agree with TRBD2. This CDR3 contains 15 residues. Germline assignment: CDR1 SGHTA and CDR2 FQGTGA. The trim removed 5 bases at V and 9 bases at J, leaving 11 bases unmatched. CDR3 residues: CASSLTSGRAIEQFF. The CDR3 coding sequence is TGTGCCAGCAGCCTTACTAGCGGGCGGGCGATTGAGCAGTTCTTC.

The DNA for the CDR3 is TGTGCCAGCAGCGCGACCGGGTTGGGTACCCGGGACAAATTCTTC. Its translation: CASSATGLGTRDKFF. This chain uses TRBV7-2 with TRBJ2-1, with TRBD1 as a possible D gene (6 bases). The V end lost 5 bases, the J end lost 16 bases, and 27 bases lay between the germline ends. The CDR3 runs 15 residues. Germline CDR1 is SGHTA and CDR2 is FQGNSA.

The rearrangement uses TRBV4-2 and TRBJ2-7; D is perhaps TRBD2 (6 bases). Trimming removed 1 base at V and 0 bases at J, with 10 bases between. CDR1 is LGHNA and CDR2 is YNFKEQ in the germline V gene. The length of the CDR3 is 15 residues. The CDR3 region has the DNA TGTGCCAGCAGCCAAGCTGCGGGGCCCTCCTACGAGCAGTACTTC. It translates to CASSQAAGPSYEQYF.

The V and J genes are TRBV29-1 and TRBJ2-7, with a weak D call TRBD2 (5 bases). The V end was cut by 5 bases, the J end by 1 base, with 12 bases between. The germline CDR1 and CDR2 sequences are SQVTM and ANQGSEA. CDR3 length equals 13 residues. The CDR3 sequence: CSVRAPGSYEQYF. As DNA, the CDR3 is TGCAGCGTTAGGGCCCCGGGGTCCTACGAGCAGTACTTC.

J is TRBJ1-5 and V is TRBV9; D gene ambiguous. Trimming took off 7 bases at V and 2 bases at J, with 10 bases between the two ends. CDR3 size: 13 residues. Germline CDR1 SGDLS, CDR2 YYNGEE. In nucleotides, the CDR3 is TGTGCCAGCTCCTCCGCGGGCAATCAGCCCCAGCATTTT. Residues: CASSSAGNQPQHF.

The chain recombines TRBV9 with TRBJ1-6; 7 positions match TRBD1. Germline values: CDR1 SGDLS, CDR2 YYNGEE. V was clipped by 0 bases and J by 7 bases; unmatched bases: 16. This CDR3 region has 19 residues. The CDR3 region has the DNA TGTGCCAGCAGCGTAGGGACAGGTGGCGAAGGTGGGGGGAATTCACCCCTCCACTTT. Translation gives CASSVGTGGEGGGNSPLHF. The full variable domain, in which reference TRBV9 and TRBJ1-6 provide the parts outside the CDR3, is DSGVTQTPKHLITATGQRVTLRCSPRSGDLSVYWYQQSLDQGLQFLIQYYNGEERAKGNILERFSAQQFPDLHSELNLSSLELGDSALYFCASSVGTGGEGGGNSPLHFGNGTRLTVT.

CDR3 in DNA: TGTGCCAGCAGTCCAACAGGGGGCAGGAAGAATGAAAAACTGTTTTTT. It codes for CASSPTGGRKNEKLFF. The rearrangement joins TRBV28 to TRBJ1-4; 9 bases fit TRBD1. V trimming: 5 bases; J trimming: 5 bases; junction bases outside the gene matches: 9. Germline CDR1 MDHEN, CDR2 SYDVKM. The CDR3 has 16 residues.

This chain joins TRBV25-1 and TRBJ2-2; 7 nucleotides align to TRBD2. The germline CDR1 and CDR2 sequences are MGHDK and SYGVNS. This CDR3 comprises 15 residues. J lost 7 bases, V lost 6 bases, and 11 bases had no gene match. In DNA, the CDR3 is TGTGCCAGCAGCAGCGGGGTAGGGCCCAACGGGGAGCTGTTTTTT. Translation: CASSSGVGPNGELFF.

The genes are TRBV25-1 and TRBJ2-5, with D possibly being TRBD2 (5 bases). Trimming left V 2 bases short and J 7 bases short, with 14 bases between. The CDR3 loop spans 14 amino acids. Germline CDR1 MGHDK, CDR2 SYGVNS. CDR3 sequence: CASSEPGNIGTQYF. The DNA of the CDR3 is TGTGCCAGCAGTGAACCCGGGAACATCGGGACCCAGTACTTC. Full variable domain (rest looked up from reference TRBV25-1 and TRBJ2-5): EADIYQTPRYLVIGTGKKITLECSQTMGHDKMYWYQQDPGMELHLIHYSYGVNSTEKGDLSSESTVSRIRTEHFPLTLESARPSHTSQYLCASSEPGNIGTQYFGPGTRLLVL.

V and J are TRBV4-1 and TRBJ2-1; D is unresolved. Germline V gene lookup returns CDR1 MGHRA and CDR2 YSYEKL. V was pared by 1 base and J by 7 bases, with 8 bases between. The CDR3 has 13 amino acids. CDR3: CASSQGARNEQFF. As DNA, the CDR3 is TGCGCCAGCAGCCAAGGCGCTAGGAATGAGCAGTTCTTC.

The V call is TRBV7-2, the J call TRBJ2-7; TRBD1 might be the D (6 bases). This CDR3 comprises 12 residues. Germline V gene data show CDR1 as SGHTA and CDR2 as FQGNSA. Trimming left V 2 bases short and J 4 bases short, with 6 bases between. The chain's CDR3 is CASSLQGYEQYF. The CDR3 coding sequence is TGTGCCAGCAGCTTACAGGGGTACGAGCAGTACTTC.

This chain connects TRBV9 to TRBJ2-1; 10 bases line up with TRBD2. Unmatched junction bases numbered 1, after V lost 1 base and J lost 6 bases. Germline values: CDR1 SGDLS, CDR2 YYNGEE. This CDR3 contains 14 residues. The CDR3 bases are TGTGCCAGCAGCGTACCTAGCGGGAGCAATGAGCAGTTCTTC. Translating gives CASSVPSGSNEQFF. Drawing the rest from reference TRBV9 and TRBJ2-1, the complete variable domain is DSGVTQTPKHLITATGQRVTLRCSPRSGDLSVYWYQQSLDQGLQFLIQYYNGEERAKGNILERFSAQQFPDLHSELNLSSLELGDSALYFCASSVPSGSNEQFFGPGTRLTVL.

The chain links TRBV2 to TRBJ2-4, with TRBD2 identical over 7 bases. The CDR3 length is 18 residues. The V gene end was trimmed by 2 bases and the J gene end by 0 bases; junction bases not matched to a gene: 10. Germline assignment: CDR1 SNHLY and CDR2 FYNNEI. This CDR3 reads CASSELAGVTLAKNIQYF. The CDR3 coding sequence is TGTGCCAGCAGTGAATTAGCGGGCGTTACACTAGCCAAAAACATTCAGTACTTC.

The J gene is TRBJ2-1, the V gene TRBV5-5; maybe TRBD2 (5 bases). The CDR3 extends over 15 amino acids. The V gene's germline CDR1 is SGHKS and CDR2 YYEKEE (reference sequence). Trimming left V 0 bases short and J 1 base short, with 8 bases between. CDR3 sequence: CASSLGSGSYNEQFF. The CDR3 region has the DNA TGTGCCAGCAGCTTGGGAAGCGGATCCTACAATGAGCAGTTCTTC.

This clone was recorded only once. The chain employs TRBV30 and TRBJ2-7; TRBD2 agrees at 8 bases. The trim removed 0 bases at V and 4 bases at J, leaving 14 bases unmatched. From germline, CDR1 is GTSNPN and CDR2 SVGIG (reference sequence). This CDR3 contains 17 residues. The CDR3 DNA reads TGTGCCTGGAGTGTAACTGCTCAAAGCGGGGGAATGTACGAGCAGTACTTC. Its translation: CAWSVTAQSGGMYEQYF.

The chain is built from TRBV1 and TRBJ2-3; the listed D gene, TRBD2, was not tested against the DNA. TRBV1 corresponds to a pseudogene. This CDR3 region has 16 residues. CDR3 amino acids: CTSSHRSELLTDTQYF. CDR3 nucleotides: TGCACCAGCAGCCATAGGAGTGAACTGCTCACAGATACGCAGTATTTT.

This chain joins TRBV9 and TRBJ2-5; a possible D gene is TRBD2 (6 bases). Looked up from germline, CDR1 is SGDLS and CDR2 is YYNGEE. This CDR3 is 15 amino acids long. Trimming cost V 0 bases and J 2 bases, with 11 bases left between them. This chain's CDR3 is CASSVGVSGQETQYF. CDR3 DNA: TGTGCCAGCAGCGTAGGTGTTAGCGGACAAGAGACCCAGTACTTC.

V usage is TRBV11-3 and J usage is TRBJ2-7; 11 positions match TRBD2. CDR3 size: 16 residues. Germline V gene data show CDR1 as SGHNT and CDR2 as YENEEA. Unmatched junction bases numbered 5, after V lost 3 bases and J lost 1 base. CDR3 amino acids: CASSFPSSGRSYEQYF. DNA for the CDR3: TGTGCCAGCAGCTTCCCCTCTAGCGGGAGGTCCTACGAGCAGTACTTC. Full variable domain (rest looked up from reference TRBV11-3 and TRBJ2-7): EAGVVQSPRYKIIEKKQPVAFWCNPISGHNTLYWYLQNLGQGPELLIRYENEEAVDDSQLPKDRFSAERLKGVDSTLKIQPAELGDSAVYLCASSFPSSGRSYEQYFGPGTRLTVT.

The rearrangement links TRBV27 to TRBJ2-3; D gene ambiguous. Deletions cut 0 bases from V and 6 bases from J, with 16 bases between. This CDR3 region has 16 residues. Germline CDR1 MNHEY, CDR2 SMNVEV (reference sequence). The CDR3 region is CASSLSPRIAADTQYF. The CDR3 nucleotides are TGTGCCAGCAGTTTATCCCCCAGAATAGCAGCGGATACGCAGTATTTT.

This chain links TRBV7-4 with TRBJ1-6; D gene ambiguous. Germline values: CDR1 SGHVT, CDR2 SQSDAQ. The ends were cut back, 5 bases at V and 0 bases at J, with 17 bases in the middle. The CDR3 loop spans 18 amino acids. CDR3 coding DNA: TGTGCCAGCAGCGTAAGATACGACACAAGCTCCTATAATTCACCCCTCCACTTT. It yields the protein CASSVRYDTSSYNSPLHF.

The chain's CDR3 is CASSVSGHPQETQYF. Here the CDR3 DNA reads TGTGCCAGCAGCGTATCTGGACACCCACAAGAGACCCAGTACTTC. J is TRBJ2-5 and V is TRBV9; D perhaps matches TRBD1 (5 bases). CDR3 length: 15 amino acids. The germline V gene encodes CDR1 SGDLS and CDR2 YYNGEE. V lost 1 base, J lost 2 bases, and 12 bases lay in between.

The genes are TRBV6-1 and TRBJ2-3; TRBD1 matches 8 bases. V gave up 0 bases and J gave up 1 base; unmatched junction bases: 18. CDR1 MNHNS and CDR2 SASEGT come from the germline V gene. This CDR3 contains 21 residues. The CDR3 region is CASSEALRGMAGGSGTDTQYF. In nucleotides, the CDR3 is TGTGCCAGCAGTGAAGCCCTGCGCGGCATGGCAGGGGGCAGCGGCACAGATACGCAGTATTTT.